This TCR beta chain was profiled in a study of radiotherapy plus CTLA-4 blockade in lung cancer. Study outcomes and limitations: Strongest reported response predictors: early blood clone changes and post-radiation interferon-beta.

Germline V lookup: CDR1 MRHNA, CDR2 SNTAGT. The CDR3 extends over 14 amino acids. The V end lost 5 bases, the J end lost 0 bases, and 10 bases lay between the germline ends. About this clone itself: What it recognizes is unknown. This likely stems from a read error, as it lies one base from a far larger clone.

Profiling relied on immunoSEQ multiplex PCR, and the TCRdb table lists in-frame clones only, not all of them. The sample yields around 45,000 clones, around 77% seen once. This sequence originates from a human donor with non-small cell lung cancer who had stable disease on radiotherapy plus ipilimumab. The V gene is TRBV6-4, the J gene TRBJ1-1; D perhaps matches TRBD1 (5 bases). Material: peripheral blood, obtained from a patient treated with radiotherapy plus ipilimumab. DNA of the CDR3: TGTGCCAGCAGTTTAACGACAGTGAACACTGAAGCTTTCTTT. As protein: CASSLTTVNTEAFF.